This T cell receptor (beta chain) was obtained from a study of T cell responses to AZD1222 COVID-19 vaccine. Study context: Second doses at about 4 or about 12 weeks were pooled.

As regards this clone: Its antigen is as yet unknown.

Germline V gene sequence: CDR1 SGHVS, CDR2 FQNEAQ. V was shortened by 10 bases and J by 8 bases, with 17 bases between the two germline ends. The CDR3 has 12 amino acids. Profiled with immunoSEQ multiplex PCR; TCRdb holds only in-frame clones, not every one. The profile shows more than 120,000 clones, approximately 94% of them singletons. Study-level points and caveats: The donors showed a predominance of white British ancestry and of females, with possible underestimation of clonal diversity.

This material consisted of peripheral blood, taken on day 0 of AZD1222 vaccination. J is TRBJ1-2 and V is TRBV7-8, with a possible D match to TRBD1 (6 bases). This sequence originates from an adult in good health. This CDR3 reads CATRAQGLGYTF. The CDR3 coding sequence is TGTGCCACCCGAGCCCAGGGGCTCGGCTACACCTTC. Full variable domain (rest looked up from reference TRBV7-8 and TRBJ1-2): GAGVSQSPRYKVAKRGQDVALRCDPISGHVSLFWYQQALGQGPEFLTYFQNEAQLDKSGLPSDRFFAERPEGSVSTLKIQRTQQEDSAVYLCATRAQGLGYTFGSGTRLTVV.